One and the same sample provided the 8 T cell receptor beta chains below, sequenced in a study of cytomegalovirus exposure and HLA in healthy donors. It was with 60 Vbeta and 13 Jbeta primers that the PCR ran. Assay used: immunoSEQ multiplex PCR; TCRdb lists only in-frame clones, some missing. Of 190,000 or so clones listed, about 81% are singletons. Sample: PBMCs. These receptors came from a woman aged 50 to 60 in good health and CMV-seropositive.

V gene TRBV20-1 combines with J gene TRBJ2-1, with D uncertain. Trimming took 5 bases from V and 8 from J, leaving 10 bases between them. Germline V lookup: CDR1 DFQATT, CDR2 SNEGSKA (reference sequence). This CDR3 has 11 residues. CDR3 sequence: CSAPLSDEQFF. CDR3 nucleotides: TGCAGTGCTCCTCTTAGTGATGAGCAGTTCTTC.

The V gene is TRBV7-2, the J gene TRBJ1-4; D perhaps matches TRBD1 (6 bases). The ends were cut back, 0 bases at V and 6 bases at J, with 11 bases in the middle. Looked up from germline, CDR1 is SGHTA and CDR2 is FQGNSA. The CDR3 consists of 15 residues. The CDR3 region is CASSLAGRGDEKLFF. DNA of the CDR3: TGTGCCAGCAGCTTAGCGGGCAGGGGTGATGAAAAACTGTTTTTT. Full variable domain (missing parts from reference TRBV7-2 and TRBJ1-4): GAGVSQSPSNKVTEKGKDVELRCDPISGHTALYWYRQSLGQGLEFLIYFQGNSAPDKSGLPSDRFSAERTGGSVSTLTIQRTQQEDSAVYLCASSLAGRGDEKLFFGSGTQLSVL.

CDR3 bases: TGCGCCAGCAGCTGGCGGGATAGCTCCTACAATGAGCAGTTCTTC. Translation gives CASSWRDSSYNEQFF. The chain carries TRBV5-1 and TRBJ2-1; possibly TRBD2 for D (6 bases). Trimming shortened V by 3 bases and J by 0 bases, and 10 bases separated the two germline ends. From germline, CDR1 is SGHRS and CDR2 YFSETQ. CDR3 length: 15 amino acids.

This clone appeared a few times. The rearrangement joins TRBV9 to TRBJ2-3, with 8 bases fitting TRBD2. The CDR3 loop spans 15 amino acids. V was pared by 6 bases and J by 3 bases, with 9 bases of the junction left unmatched. CDR1 is SGDLS and CDR2 is YYNGEE in the germline V gene. CDR3 bases: TGTGCCAGCACCGAGACCGGGACTAGTACAGATACGCAGTATTTT. This encodes CASTETGTSTDTQYF. Using reference TRBV9 and TRBJ2-3 for the parts outside the CDR3, the full variable domain is DSGVTQTPKHLITATGQRVTLRCSPRSGDLSVYWYQQSLDQGLQFLIQYYNGEERAKGNILERFSAQQFPDLHSELNLSSLELGDSALYFCASTETGTSTDTQYFGPGTRLTVL.

The rearrangement joins TRBV7-9 to TRBJ1-2; D is possibly TRBD1 (5 bases). In germline, CDR1 is SEHNR, CDR2 FQNEAQ (reference sequence). Trimming shortened V by 5 bases and J by 4 bases, and 17 bases separated the two germline ends. The CDR3 totals 15 residues. DNA of the CDR3: TGTGCCAGCAGCACAGCGGAGGGGAGGGTCTATGGCTACACCTTC. Its protein is CASSTAEGRVYGYTF.

The chain has TRBV7-2 and TRBJ2-7, with 8 bases matching TRBD1. The V gene end was trimmed by 5 bases and the J gene end by 6 bases; junction bases not matched to a gene: 9. The CDR3 has 14 residues. Germline V CDR1 and CDR2: SGHTA, FQGNSA. This chain's CDR3 is CASSTRTGTGEQYF. DNA of the CDR3: TGTGCCAGCAGCACCCGGACAGGGACGGGCGAGCAGTACTTC.

CDR3 DNA: TGTGCCAGCTCCTCAGGGGTTGAGAACACTGAAGCTTTCTTT. This gives the protein CASSSGVENTEAFF. The gene calls are TRBV18 and TRBJ1-1; a weak D match, TRBD1 (6 bases). The length of the CDR3 is 14 residues. The V end lost 6 bases, the J end lost 1 base, and 12 bases lay between the germline ends. Germline V gives CDR1 KGHSH, CDR2 LQKENI.

The gene calls are TRBV5-1 and TRBJ2-7; the match to TRBD2 covers 7 bases. Losses at the gene ends were 0 bases for V and 3 bases for J; bases not matched to a gene: 6. The CDR3 covers 15 residues. Per germline, CDR1 SGHRS and CDR2 YFSETQ. CDR3 amino acids: CASSLVAGVNYEQYF. Here the CDR3 DNA reads TGCGCCAGCAGCTTGGTGGCGGGAGTTAACTACGAGCAGTACTTC.